One and the same sample provided the 21 T cell receptor beta chains below, sequenced in a study of CD8 T cells in Susac syndrome. The RNA, roughly 0.45 to 1 ug, was put through reverse transcription using random hexamers. TCRdb analysed the immunoSEQ multiplex PCR reads with MiXCR anew, one entry per CDR3 protein. The sample consists of roughly 200,000 distinct CDR3 sequences, just under 95% of them appearing once. The specimen was CD4+ T cells from PBMCs. The source is a human donor with multiple sclerosis.

The chain combines TRBV5-1 with TRBJ1-2; D gene ambiguous. The CDR3 runs 15 residues. The ends were cut back, 4 bases at V and 3 bases at J, with 16 bases in the middle. The V gene's germline CDR1 is SGHRS and CDR2 YFSETQ. DNA of the CDR3: TGCGCCAGCAGCCTCGGATCCCGAATGGACTATGGCTACACCTTC. Protein product: CASSLGSRMDYGYTF.

The chain has TRBV4-1 and TRBJ2-3; a weak D match, TRBD1 (5 bases). V was clipped by 0 bases and J by 0 bases, with 10 bases between them. Germline V CDR1 and CDR2: MGHRA, YSYEKL. The CDR3 totals 16 residues. CDR3 bases: TGCGCCAGCAGCCAAGATCCAGGGATTAGCACAGATACGCAGTATTTT. This encodes CASSQDPGISTDTQYF.

V gene TRBV29-1 combines with J gene TRBJ1-6; TRBD1 aligns across 7 bases. Germline lookup yields CDR1 SQVTM and CDR2 ANQGSEA. J gave up 8 bases and V 7 bases, and 8 bases lay outside the gene matches. This CDR3 spans 13 amino acids. CDR3 DNA: TGCAGCGCCGTGACAGGGCTCGATTCACCCCTCCACTTT. It is translated as CSAVTGLDSPLHF.

This sequence joins TRBV3-1 and TRBJ1-1, with D perhaps TRBD1 (5 bases). Trimming cost V 0 bases and J 2 bases, with 13 bases left between them. The CDR3 spans 16 residues. Per germline, CDR1 LGHDT and CDR2 YNNKEL (reference sequence). The CDR3 sequence is CASSQDIGGINTEAFF. The CDR3, as DNA: TGTGCCAGCAGCCAAGATATTGGGGGTATCAACACTGAAGCTTTCTTT.

The gene calls are TRBV29-1 and TRBJ2-1; TRBD2 might be the D (7 bases). V was pared by 6 bases and J by 8 bases, with 14 bases between. Germline CDR1 and CDR2: SQVTM and ANQGSEA. CDR3 length: 12 amino acids. The CDR3 bases are TGCAGCGTGGGGAGGGGGTTGGATGAGCAGTTCTTC. Translated, it gives CSVGRGLDEQFF.

The J gene is TRBJ2-7, the V gene TRBV9; a weak D match, TRBD1 (6 bases). Trimming took off 0 bases at V and 2 bases at J, with 9 bases between the two ends. Germline V gene lookup returns CDR1 SGDLS and CDR2 YYNGEE. The CDR3 spans 14 residues. The CDR3 sequence is CASSVAGVPYEQYF. DNA for the CDR3: TGTGCCAGCAGCGTAGCAGGGGTGCCCTACGAGCAGTACTTC.

This clonotype has a single count. The V gene is TRBV19, the J gene TRBJ2-7, with D perhaps given as TRBD1 or TRBD2 (5 bases each). Germline V lookup: CDR1 LNHDA, CDR2 SQIVND (reference sequence). The CDR3 is 14 amino acids. Trimming left V 3 bases short and J 0 bases short, with 9 bases between. The CDR3 spells CASSMGTSSYEQYF. The CDR3 nucleotides read TGTGCCAGTAGTATGGGGACCTCCTCCTACGAGCAGTACTTC.

This chain links TRBV29-1 with TRBJ2-1, with 14 bases lining up with TRBD2. With V trimmed by 0 bases and J by 9 bases, 4 bases remained unmatched. Germline CDR1 and CDR2: SQVTM and ANQGSEA. The CDR3 sequence is 15 residues long. The CDR3 sequence: CSVEDLGLAGGEQFF. CDR3 sequence (DNA): TGCAGCGTTGAAGATCTAGGACTAGCGGGGGGTGAGCAGTTCTTC.

The chain joins TRBV20-1 to TRBJ2-5; perhaps D is TRBD1 or TRBD2 (5 bases each). Germline V gives CDR1 DFQATT, CDR2 SNEGSKA (reference sequence). The CDR3 consists of 11 residues. The CDR3 spells CSLGDIETQYF. The CDR3 bases are TGCAGCTTGGGGGATATAGAGACCCAGTACTTC.

Only one count was recorded for this clonotype. The chain joins TRBV29-1 to TRBJ1-2; D gene ambiguous. The CDR3 extends over 13 amino acids. Germline-derived CDR1 and CDR2 are SQVTM and ANQGSEA. V was shortened by 7 bases and J by 5 bases, with 17 bases between the two germline ends. CDR3 coding DNA: TGCAGCGCCATGGCGCAGCCCGAGTATGGCTACACCTTC. Its translation: CSAMAQPEYGYTF.

The rearrangement links TRBV29-1 to TRBJ2-1; D not certain. Germline lookup yields CDR1 SQVTM and CDR2 ANQGSEA. The CDR3 runs to 18 residues. V was cut by 1 base and J by 0 bases, with 19 bases left in between. The CDR3 loop reads CSVEVNRADSSSYNEQFF. CDR3 coding DNA: TGCAGCGTTGAAGTTAATAGGGCTGACTCTAGCTCCTACAATGAGCAGTTCTTC.

The chain carries TRBV7-6 and TRBJ2-2; 10 bases map to TRBD2. After removal of 7 bases from V and 4 bases from J, the junction contained 15 bases not matched to a gene. Germline loops: CDR1 SGHVS, CDR2 FNYEAQ. This CDR3 comprises 18 residues. The CDR3: CASTPRASGGAGTGELFF. Written as DNA, the CDR3 is TGTGCCAGCACCCCTCGGGCCAGCGGGGGGGCGGGCACCGGGGAGCTGTTTTTT. The full variable domain, its missing parts supplied by reference TRBV7-6 and TRBJ2-2, is GAGVSQSPRYKVTKRGQDVALRCDPISGHVSLYWYRQALGQGPEFLTYFNYEAQQDKSGLPNDRFSAERPEGSISTLTIQRTEQRDSAMYRCASTPRASGGAGTGELFFGEGSRLTVL.

The J gene is TRBJ2-1, the V gene TRBV30, with 8 bases aligning to TRBD2. V shed 2 bases, J shed 8 bases, and the junction held 5 bases outside the gene matches. CDR3 size: 13 residues. Germline lookup yields CDR1 GTSNPN and CDR2 SVGIG (reference sequence). CDR3 coding DNA: TGTGCCTGGAGTAGCGGGGGCTGGGATGAGCAGTTCTTC. Its translation: CAWSSGGWDEQFF.

The V call is TRBV7-9, the J call TRBJ1-1; D is ambiguous. Between the trimmed V and J ends, which lost 5 bases and 11 bases, there was a span of 6 bases. The CDR3 spans 9 residues. The V gene's germline CDR1 is SEHNR and CDR2 FQNEAQ (reference sequence). The CDR3 region has the DNA TGTGCCAGCAGCCTCGGGGCTTTCTTT. This sequence encodes CASSLGAFF.

The genes are TRBV29-1 and TRBJ1-5; weak D call: TRBD1 (6 bases). This CDR3 has 15 residues. Germline lookup yields CDR1 SQVTM and CDR2 ANQGSEA. V was trimmed by 7 bases and J by 1 base, leaving 17 bases between them. The CDR3 sequence: CSATNGQSSNQPQHF. In nucleotides, the CDR3 is TGCAGCGCCACGAACGGACAGTCCAGCAATCAGCCCCAGCATTTT.

The V and J genes are TRBV11-1 and TRBJ2-1; 11 bases align to TRBD2. The J segment lost 0 bases and the V segment lost 5 bases, leaving 15 bases of the junction unmatched. The CDR3 length is 20 residues. The germline CDR1 and CDR2 sequences are SGHAT and FQDESV (reference sequence). The CDR3 DNA sequence: TGTGCCAGCAGCCCTGGCTGGGCTAGCGGGGGGCAAAGCTCCTACAATGAGCAGTTCTTC. This translates into CASSPGWASGGQSSYNEQFF.

The chain combines TRBV30 with TRBJ1-1; D is unresolved. CDR3 length: 13 residues. Trimming removed 7 bases from V and 3 bases from J, with 15 bases in between. From germline, CDR1 is GTSNPN and CDR2 SVGIG (reference sequence). Written as DNA, the CDR3 is TGTGCCTCCCCGGGCCCTACGGACACTGAAGCTTTCTTT. Protein: CASPGPTDTEAFF.

This chain links TRBV30 with TRBJ2-1; either TRBD1 or TRBD2 may supply D (5 bases each). The V and J ends lost 6 bases and 2 bases respectively, with 11 bases between them. CDR3 length: 13 amino acids. The germline CDR1 and CDR2 sequences are GTSNPN and SVGIG (reference sequence). The CDR3: CACSRGPYNEQFF. CDR3 bases: TGTGCCTGTTCTAGGGGACCCTACAATGAGCAGTTCTTC.

The gene calls are TRBV29-1 and TRBJ1-2, with D unresolved. The CDR3 runs 12 residues. V lost 1 base, J lost 5 bases, and 8 bases lay in between. Germline CDR1 and CDR2: SQVTM and ANQGSEA. The CDR3 sequence: CSVEGGEYGYTF. For the CDR3, the DNA is TGCAGCGTTGAAGGCGGGGAATATGGCTACACCTTC.

J is TRBJ2-3 and V is TRBV7-2; the D gene is possibly TRBD2 (7 bases). Trimming took off 3 bases at V and 4 bases at J, with 17 bases between the two ends. Germline CDR1 reads SGHTA; CDR2 reads FQGNSA. This CDR3 region has 16 residues. CDR3 residues: CASSFEGGGYPDTQYF. The CDR3 coding sequence is TGTGCCAGCAGCTTTGAAGGGGGGGGCTATCCAGATACGCAGTATTTT.

The chain carries TRBV5-1 and TRBJ2-7, with D possibly TRBD1 on 6 matching bases. The CDR3 consists of 14 residues. Germline CDR1 and CDR2: SGHRS and YFSETQ. V was trimmed by 10 bases and J by 3 bases, leaving 20 bases between them. The CDR3 reads CARPGRQAVYEQYV. DNA for the CDR3: TGCGCCCGCCCCGGAAGACAGGCCGTCTACGAGCAGTACGTC.